This T cell receptor (beta chain) originates from a study of T cells and Merkel cell carcinoma outcomes. Study-wide results and caveats: Reportedly, T-cell repertoire with density predicts Merkel cell carcinoma outcomes.

Details on this clone: The antigen remains unidentified.

V shed 6 bases, J shed 2 bases, and the junction held 5 bases outside the gene matches. CDR1 is SGHNT and CDR2 is YENEEA in the germline V gene. The CDR3 has 16 residues. The protocol was immunoSEQ multiplex PCR, while the TCRdb copy is restricted to in-frame clones and leaves out a portion. The table lists around 2,200 clones, roughly 91% of them singletons, with 6.6% in the top ten. The sequencing input was tumor tissue from Merkel cell carcinoma. The clonotype was recovered from a human donor with Merkel cell carcinoma. The genes are TRBV11-3 and TRBJ2-3; 13 positions match TRBD2. In nucleotides, the CDR3 is TGTGCCAGCAGTACCGGGACTAGCGGGACCACAGATACGCAGTATTTT. Protein sequence: CASSTGTSGTTDTQYF. Based on the CDR3 plus reference TRBV11-3 and TRBJ2-3, the full variable domain is EAGVVQSPRYKIIEKKQPVAFWCNPISGHNTLYWYLQNLGQGPELLIRYENEEAVDDSQLPKDRFSAERLKGVDSTLKIQPAELGDSAVYLCASSTGTSGTTDTQYFGPGTRLTVL.